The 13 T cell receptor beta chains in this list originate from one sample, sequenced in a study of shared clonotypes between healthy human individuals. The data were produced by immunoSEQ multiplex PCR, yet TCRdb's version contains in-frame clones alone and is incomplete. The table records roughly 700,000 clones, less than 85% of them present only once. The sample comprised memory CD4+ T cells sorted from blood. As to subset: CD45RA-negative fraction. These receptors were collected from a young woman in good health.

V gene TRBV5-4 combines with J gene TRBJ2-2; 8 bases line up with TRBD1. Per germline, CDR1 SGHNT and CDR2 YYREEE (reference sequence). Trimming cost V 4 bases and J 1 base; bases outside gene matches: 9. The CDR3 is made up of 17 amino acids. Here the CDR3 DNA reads TGTGCCAGCAGCCCCCGCCCGACAGGGGAGAACACCGGGGAGCTGTTTTTT. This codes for CASSPRPTGENTGELFF.

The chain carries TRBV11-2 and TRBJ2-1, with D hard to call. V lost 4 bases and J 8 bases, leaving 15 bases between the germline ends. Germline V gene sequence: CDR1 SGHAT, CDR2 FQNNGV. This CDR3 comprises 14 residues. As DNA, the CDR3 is TGTGCCAGCAGCTCCACCCCCGGAGTGGATGAGCAGTTCTTC. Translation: CASSSTPGVDEQFF.

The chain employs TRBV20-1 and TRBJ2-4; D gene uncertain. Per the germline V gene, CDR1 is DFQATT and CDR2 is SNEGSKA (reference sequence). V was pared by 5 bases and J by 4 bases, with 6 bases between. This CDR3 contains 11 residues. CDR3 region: CSAPLKNIQYF. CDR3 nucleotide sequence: TGCAGTGCTCCCCTAAAAAACATTCAGTACTTC.

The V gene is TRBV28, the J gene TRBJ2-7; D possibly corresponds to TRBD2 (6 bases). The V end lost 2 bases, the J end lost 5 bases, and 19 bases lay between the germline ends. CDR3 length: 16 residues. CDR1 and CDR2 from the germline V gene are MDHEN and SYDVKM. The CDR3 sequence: CASSLGLLGLQDEQYF. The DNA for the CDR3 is TGTGCCAGCAGTTTAGGTTTGCTGGGACTCCAAGACGAGCAGTACTTC.

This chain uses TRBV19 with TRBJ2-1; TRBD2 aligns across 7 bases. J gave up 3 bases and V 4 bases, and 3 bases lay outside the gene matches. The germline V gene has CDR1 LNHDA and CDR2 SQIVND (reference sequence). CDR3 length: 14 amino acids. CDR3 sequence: CASSTGTNYNEQFF. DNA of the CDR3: TGTGCCAGTAGTACCGGGACTAACTACAATGAGCAGTTCTTC.

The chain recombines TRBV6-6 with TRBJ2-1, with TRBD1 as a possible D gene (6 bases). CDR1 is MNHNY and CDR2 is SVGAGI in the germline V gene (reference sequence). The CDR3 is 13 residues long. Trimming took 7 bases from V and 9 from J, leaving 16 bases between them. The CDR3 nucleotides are TGTGCCAGCACCCAAGACAGGTACCTTGAGCAGTTCTTC. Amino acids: CASTQDRYLEQFF.

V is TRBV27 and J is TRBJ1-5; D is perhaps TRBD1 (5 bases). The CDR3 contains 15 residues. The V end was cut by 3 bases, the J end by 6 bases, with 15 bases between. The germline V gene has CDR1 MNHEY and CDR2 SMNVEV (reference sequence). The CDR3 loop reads CASSFNRHPGQPQHF. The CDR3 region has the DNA TGTGCCAGCAGTTTCAACAGGCACCCGGGTCAGCCCCAGCATTTT.

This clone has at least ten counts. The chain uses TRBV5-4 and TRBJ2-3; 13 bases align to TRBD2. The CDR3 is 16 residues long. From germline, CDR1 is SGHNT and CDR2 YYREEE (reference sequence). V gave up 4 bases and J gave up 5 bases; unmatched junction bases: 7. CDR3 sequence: CASSLKLAGGVDTQYF. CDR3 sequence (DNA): TGTGCCAGCAGCCTGAAACTAGCGGGAGGGGTAGATACGCAGTATTTT.

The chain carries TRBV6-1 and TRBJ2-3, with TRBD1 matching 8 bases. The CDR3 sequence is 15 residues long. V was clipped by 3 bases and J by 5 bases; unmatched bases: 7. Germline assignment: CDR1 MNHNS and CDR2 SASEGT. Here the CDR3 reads CASSDPDRVIDTQYF. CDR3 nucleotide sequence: TGTGCCAGCAGTGACCCGGACAGGGTGATAGATACGCAGTATTTT.

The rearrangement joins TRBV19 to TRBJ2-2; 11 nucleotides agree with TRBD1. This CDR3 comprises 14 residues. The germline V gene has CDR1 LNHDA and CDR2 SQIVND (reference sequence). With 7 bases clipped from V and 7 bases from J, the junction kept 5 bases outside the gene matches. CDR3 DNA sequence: TGTGCCAGTACGGACAGGGGGCATGGCGGGGAGCTGTTTTTT. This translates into CASTDRGHGGELFF.

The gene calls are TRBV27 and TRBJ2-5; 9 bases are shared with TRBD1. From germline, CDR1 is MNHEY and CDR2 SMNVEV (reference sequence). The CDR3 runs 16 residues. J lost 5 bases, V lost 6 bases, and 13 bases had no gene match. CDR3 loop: CASSAPGTGSRETQYF. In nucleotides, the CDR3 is TGTGCCAGCAGCGCACCTGGGACAGGGTCCCGGGAGACCCAGTACTTC.

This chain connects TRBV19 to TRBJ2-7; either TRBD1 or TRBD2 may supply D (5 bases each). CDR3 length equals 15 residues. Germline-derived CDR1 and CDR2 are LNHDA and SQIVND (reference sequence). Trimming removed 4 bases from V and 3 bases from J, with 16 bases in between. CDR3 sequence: CASSTQHRDHYEQYF. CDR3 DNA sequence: TGTGCCAGTAGTACTCAACACCGGGACCACTACGAGCAGTACTTC. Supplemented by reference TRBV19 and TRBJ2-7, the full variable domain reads DGGITQSPKYLFRKEGQNVTLSCEQNLNHDAMYWYRQDPGQGLRLIYYSQIVNDFQKGDIAEGYSVSREKKESFPLTVTSAQKNPTAFYLCASSTQHRDHYEQYFGPGTRLTVT.

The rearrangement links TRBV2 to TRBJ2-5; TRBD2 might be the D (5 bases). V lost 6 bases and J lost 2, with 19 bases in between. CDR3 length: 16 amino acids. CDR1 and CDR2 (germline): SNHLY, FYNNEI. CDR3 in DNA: TGTGCCAGCAGCTATAGACTCATCCCGGGGCAAGAGACCCAGTACTTC. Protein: CASSYRLIPGQETQYF.